This T cell receptor (beta chain) was sequenced during a study of tumor-infiltrating lymphocytes in primary liver carcinoma. On the study more broadly: Surgery removed the patients' primary liver carcinoma. Tumor lesions were T1-T3 N0M0 and spanned about 4.2 to 10 cm. Both sexes were represented among patients, who were 30 to 69 years old. Study outcomes and limitations: Tumor top-250-clone fractions significantly exceeded those of blood (p = 0.039).

The template, roughly 510 ng total RNA, yielded TCR beta cDNA made with a constant-region primer. Construction of TCR beta libraries relied on three successive nested multiplex PCR rounds employing slightly modified ARM-PCR. Rounds one and two of PCR, each of roughly 10 cycles, were primed with TRBV1-TRBV30 forward primers and a C-beta reverse primer. TCRdb fed the multiplex PCR reads into MiXCR, producing one record per CDR3 protein. Of fewer than 350,000 distinct CDR3 sequences listed, 65% are singletons. The study extracted blood RNA from unsorted whole blood and also extracted germline DNA. This clonotype was observed at least ten times. Its specificity is unknown. V was clipped by 10 bases and J by 4 bases; unmatched bases: 5. Germline V lookup: CDR1 WNHNN, CDR2 SYGVQD (reference sequence). The CDR3 covers 13 residues.

The material sequenced was peripheral blood. The chain recombines TRBV10-1 with TRBJ2-1, with 9 bases aligning to TRBD2. The receptor was derived from a man aged 40-50 years with primary liver carcinoma and hepatitis B virus infection. Written as DNA, the CDR3 is TGCGCCAACGGGCTAGCGGGATACAATGAGCAGTTCTTC. Translated: CANGLAGYNEQFF.